This T cell receptor (beta chain) was sequenced during a study of shared clonotypes between healthy human individuals. With 2 bases removed from V and 2 bases from J, the gap between germline ends came to 13 bases. From germline, CDR1 is SGHVS and CDR2 FQNEAQ. There are 15 residues in the CDR3. The method was immunoSEQ multiplex PCR; TCRdb's version includes in-frame clones alone and lacks a portion of them. The data hold some 2.1 million clones, with 85% to 95% observed a single time. Naive CD8 cells lacked CD45RO and underwent positive selection for CCR7, leaving out terminally differentiated effector memory CD45RA+ cells.

Sequences were obtained from naive CD8+ T cells sorted from blood. This chain joins TRBV7-8 and TRBJ2-7; tentatively, D is TRBD1 (5 bases). This TCR was recovered from a man younger than 30 in good health. The CDR3 sequence is CASSLQPGLTYEQYF. Here the CDR3 DNA reads TGTGCCAGCAGCTTACAGCCAGGGCTAACCTACGAGCAGTACTTC.